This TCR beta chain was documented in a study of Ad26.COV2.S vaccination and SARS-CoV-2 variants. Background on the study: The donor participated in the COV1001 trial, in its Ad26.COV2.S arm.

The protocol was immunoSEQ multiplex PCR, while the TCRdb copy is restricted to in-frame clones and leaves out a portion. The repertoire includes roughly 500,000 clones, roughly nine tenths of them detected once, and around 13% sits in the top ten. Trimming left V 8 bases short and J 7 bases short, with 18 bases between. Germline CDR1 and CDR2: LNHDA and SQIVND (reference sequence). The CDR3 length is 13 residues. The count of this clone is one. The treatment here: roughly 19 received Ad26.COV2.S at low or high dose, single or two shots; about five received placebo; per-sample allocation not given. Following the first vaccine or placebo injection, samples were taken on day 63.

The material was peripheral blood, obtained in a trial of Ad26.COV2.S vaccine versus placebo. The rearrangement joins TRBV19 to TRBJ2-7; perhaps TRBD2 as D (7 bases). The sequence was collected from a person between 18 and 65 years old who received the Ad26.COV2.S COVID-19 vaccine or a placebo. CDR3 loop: CASGGGTYLEQYF. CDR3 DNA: TGTGCCAGTGGGGGGGGCACCTACTTGGAGCAGTACTTC. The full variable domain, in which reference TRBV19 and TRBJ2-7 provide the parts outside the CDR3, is DGGITQSPKYLFRKEGQNVTLSCEQNLNHDAMYWYRQDPGQGLRLIYYSQIVNDFQKGDIAEGYSVSREKKESFPLTVTSAQKNPTAFYLCASGGGTYLEQYFGPGTRLTVT.